The T cell receptor beta chain described here comes from a study of cytomegalovirus exposure and HLA in healthy donors. As for this clone: Its antigen is undetermined.

PCR primers comprised 60 Vbeta and 13 Jbeta primers. Generated by immunoSEQ multiplex PCR, the TCRdb table keeps only in-frame clones and is missing some. The profile shows some 88,000 clones, over 55% of them singletons. Regarding the study as a whole: Listed as cytomegalovirus-associated were 164 TCR beta chains.

The V gene end was trimmed by 9 bases and the J gene end by 13 bases; junction bases not matched to a gene: 16. The germline gives CDR1 MNHNY, CDR2 SVGAGI (reference sequence). The CDR3 length is 13 residues. The sequenced sample consisted of PBMCs. The V gene is TRBV6-6, the J gene TRBJ2-5; 8 bases match TRBD2. This clonotype was sampled from a woman in her 30s in good health and CMV-seronegative. The CDR3 sequence is CASSLAAKGIPYF. In DNA, the CDR3 is TGTGCCAGTTCACTAGCGGCCAAAGGGATTCCGTACTTC.